The 10 T cell receptor beta chains below come from one sample, sequenced in a study of T-cell reconstitution after alpha-beta-depleted transplantation in children. Preparation of the TCRbeta library involved a method that used unique molecular identifiers. MiXCR, applied by TCRdb to the PCR reads, yields one record per CDR3 protein. The sample yields a few hundred thousand distinct CDR3 sequences, around a tenth seen once. The sequenced sample was PBMCs from the stem cell graft donor, obtained from the stem cell graft. Every receptor here comes from a human donor who donated a stem cell graft to a child with acute lymphoblastic leukemia.

This clonotype has more than one count but fewer than ten. This CDR3 is CASSYGTACTDTQYF. The CDR3 coding sequence is TGTGCCAGCAGTTACGGGACCGCGTGCACAGATACGCAGTATTTT. The J gene is TRBJ2-3, the V gene TRBV6-8, with D perhaps assigned TRBD1 or TRBD2 (5 bases each). Germline V gene sequence: CDR1 MNHGY, CDR2 SAAAGT. V lost 2 bases, J lost 1 base, and 10 bases lay in between. There are 15 residues in the CDR3.

The chain has TRBV4-3 and TRBJ2-7; 13 nucleotides align to TRBD2. This CDR3 has 17 residues. Germline V gene sequence: CDR1 LGHNA, CDR2 YSLEER. V shed 0 bases, J shed 1 base, and the junction held 3 bases outside the gene matches. Here the CDR3 reads CASSQDTGLAGSYEQYF. In DNA, the CDR3 is TGCGCCAGCAGCCAAGATACGGGACTAGCGGGATCCTACGAGCAGTACTTC.

V usage is TRBV3-1 and J usage is TRBJ1-1, with D unclear. The V gene's germline CDR1 is LGHDT and CDR2 YNNKEL (reference sequence). This CDR3 has 15 amino acids. The V end lost 1 base, the J end lost 4 bases, and 13 bases lay between the germline ends. The CDR3 DNA sequence: TGTGCCAGCAGCCAAGGACCTGCAGGCTCCACTGAAGCTTTCTTT. Translating gives CASSQGPAGSTEAFF.

The sample holds a few counts of this clonotype. The rearrangement links TRBV27 to TRBJ2-2, with 7 bases aligning to TRBD1. This CDR3 comprises 16 residues. The V and J ends lost 6 bases and 0 bases, in that order; junction bases with no gene match: 7. Germline V gene lookup returns CDR1 MNHEY and CDR2 SMNVEV (reference sequence). The DNA of the CDR3 is TGTGCCAGCAGCAGGACAGGTCCCCCGAACACCGGGGAGCTGTTTTTT. Residues: CASSRTGPPNTGELFF.

This clonotype was picked up a small number of times. The V gene is TRBV7-2, the J gene TRBJ2-7; D gene uncertain. This CDR3 has 11 amino acids. Germline V gene sequence: CDR1 SGHTA, CDR2 FQGNSA. V was pared by 5 bases and J by 7 bases, with 9 bases between. CDR3 nucleotide sequence: TGTGCCAGCAGCCTGATCGAAGAGCAGTACTTC. This encodes CASSLIEEQYF.

This clonotype was seen ten or more times. The CDR3 DNA reads TGTGCCAGCAGCGTAGCTGTCCTAGCGGGAGGGGACGAGCAGTACTTC. It codes for CASSVAVLAGGDEQYF. The chain recombines TRBV9 with TRBJ2-7; 12 positions match TRBD2. Per germline, CDR1 SGDLS and CDR2 YYNGEE. The CDR3 extends over 16 amino acids. V dropped 0 bases and J dropped 5; count of bases not matched to a gene: 6.

This clonotype appeared a few times. The CDR3: CASSNYRGSSYEQYF. The CDR3 DNA is TGTGCCAGCAGCAATTACAGGGGGAGCTCCTACGAGCAGTACTTC. V and J are TRBV7-2 and TRBJ2-7; 8 bases line up with TRBD1. The J segment lost 0 bases and the V segment lost 5 bases, leaving 6 bases of the junction unmatched. The CDR3 is made up of 15 amino acids. CDR1 is SGHTA and CDR2 is FQGNSA in the germline V gene.

Turning to this clonotype: One junction end disagrees with the germline gene, perhaps due to a read error. The chain links TRBV7-7 to TRBJ2-2; possible D gene TRBD2, 5 bases. CDR1 SSHAT and CDR2 FNYEAQ come from the germline V gene (reference sequence). This CDR3 comprises 13 residues. In DNA form, the CDR3 reads TGTGCTAGCAGCTTTGCTAGCAGCGGGGAGCTGTTTTTT. This encodes CASSFASSGELFF.

J is TRBJ2-2 and V is TRBV25-1; TRBD2 matches 11 bases. The germline V gene has CDR1 MGHDK and CDR2 SYGVNS. The CDR3 sequence is 17 residues long. The ends lost 4 bases at V and 7 bases at J; junction bases unmatched: 11. The CDR3 sequence is CASSARLAGFGIGELFF. The CDR3 DNA follows: TGTGCCAGCAGTGCGCGACTAGCGGGATTTGGTATCGGGGAGCTGTTTTTT.

The gene calls are TRBV7-8 and TRBJ2-5; the match to TRBD1 covers 10 bases. The germline CDR1 and CDR2 sequences are SGHVS and FQNEAQ. V trimming: 5 bases; J trimming: 3 bases; junction bases outside the gene matches: 3. The CDR3 runs 14 residues. This CDR3 reads CASSLGQGKETQYF. CDR3 coding DNA: TGTGCCAGCAGCCTGGGACAGGGGAAAGAGACCCAGTACTTC.